This T cell receptor (beta chain) was recovered during a study of cytomegalovirus exposure and HLA in healthy donors. With regard to this clone: Its antigen remains unidentified.

Study results and limitations: When analyzed later, a missense DCLRE1C variant was found to be linked to TCR beta V- and J-gene trimming. In a later analysis, HLA-C alleles had the fewest associated TCRs, DRB1 alleles the most.

Samples came from healthy bone marrow donors. Primers: 60 Vbeta forward and 13 Jbeta reverse. Repertoires were generated with immunoSEQ multiplex PCR, while TCRdb's copy carries only in-frame clones and drops some. The repertoire holds more than 85,000 clones, with 81% as singletons. CDR1 is SGHNT, CDR2 YYREEE, per germline (reference sequence). Deletions cut 4 bases from V and 5 bases from J, with 13 bases between. The CDR3 length is 14 residues. The chain uses TRBV5-4 and TRBJ2-1; a weak D match, TRBD2 (5 bases). The sequence derives from a woman aged 25-40 years in good health and CMV-seronegative. Sequencing input: PBMCs. Written as DNA, the CDR3 is TGTGCCAGCAGCCCTCCAGCTAGCCACAATGAGCAGTTCTTC. It encodes CASSPPASHNEQFF.